This TCR beta chain was identified during a study of graft-versus-host responses after intestinal transplantation. On the study more broadly: Multivisceral, liver-intestinal, or isolated intestinal grafts went to recipients. Recipients were all induced with anti-thymocyte globulin, then given tacrolimus and steroids for two to three years.

Notes on this clone: The antigen remains unidentified.

General observations from the study: Association was observed between peak circulating GvH clone levels and early post-transplant HvG declines.

Sequenced by immunoSEQ multiplex PCR; TCRdb stores in-frame clones only, minus some. The sample contains 85,000 to 100,000 clones, more than 85% of which appear only once. The CDR3 runs to 14 residues. CDR1 and CDR2 from the germline V gene are MNHNS and SASEGT. The J segment lost 7 bases and the V segment lost 7 bases, leaving 6 bases of the junction unmatched. The origin of this receptor is a human donor who was the organ donor for an intestinal transplant. The chain employs TRBV6-1 and TRBJ2-1; TRBD2 agrees at 11 bases. The sample was unstimulated CD4+ T cells sorted from spleen or lymph node cells, taken before transplant. The CDR3 DNA sequence: TGTGCCAGCAACCTAGCGGGGGGCGGGAATGAGCAGTTCTTC. This sequence encodes CASNLAGGGNEQFF.